This T cell receptor (beta chain) was observed in a study of blood T cell repertoires in COVID-19. Everyone who took part was about 18 to 89 years old, and they came from about two dozen US areas. Clinical history as reported by participants underpinned cohort assignment. Produced via immunoSEQ multiplex PCR; TCRdb's table is partial and in-frame only. The table has a few hundred thousand clones, about 90% seen once. With 3 bases clipped from V and 6 bases from J, the junction kept 2 bases outside the gene matches. Germline lookup yields CDR1 SGHKS and CDR2 YYEKEE (reference sequence). The CDR3 length is 12 residues.

This TCR came from a man younger than 35 who had recovered from COVID-19. The sequencing input was PBMCs or T cells enriched from blood (not recorded which). The chain combines TRBV5-5 with TRBJ2-7; 8 bases align to TRBD1. CDR3 loop: CASSSGGSEQYF. The CDR3 DNA is TGTGCCAGCAGCTCAGGGGGCTCCGAGCAGTACTTC.